Below, 16 T cell receptor beta chains from the same sample are listed, as sequenced in a study of OX40 agonist ivuxolimab in advanced cancers. Measured with immunoSEQ multiplex PCR; TCRdb has only the in-frame clones, and not every one. The repertoire holds roughly 96,000 clones, with approximately 80% as singletons. This specimen consisted of CD4+ or CD8+ T cells sorted from blood, obtained in a trial of the OX40 agonist ivuxolimab. Receptor source: an adult with an advanced solid tumor such as melanoma, head and neck, liver or kidney cancer.

The chain combines TRBV7-9 with TRBJ2-2; D is uncertain. CDR3 length: 11 residues. Germline-derived CDR1 and CDR2 are SEHNR and FQNEAQ (reference sequence). The V end was cut by 5 bases, the J end by 9 bases, with 7 bases between. The CDR3 sequence is CASSTGWELFF. The CDR3 bases are TGTGCCAGCAGCACCGGATGGGAGCTGTTTTTT.

The chain links TRBV9 to TRBJ1-2; D call uncertain. The CDR3 runs 12 residues. V was clipped by 3 bases and J by 6 bases, with 9 bases between them. Germline CDR1 reads SGDLS; CDR2 reads YYNGEE. The CDR3 reads CASSAYFDGYTF. CDR3 coding DNA: TGTGCCAGCAGCGCTTATTTCGATGGCTACACCTTC.

CDR3 loop: CASLDRIEQFF. Written as DNA, the CDR3 is TGTGCCAGCTTGGACAGGATTGAGCAGTTCTTC. The V and J genes are TRBV6-1 and TRBJ2-1; 7 bases agree with TRBD1. The germline CDR1 and CDR2 sequences are MNHNS and SASEGT. V trimming: 8 bases; J trimming: 9 bases; junction bases outside the gene matches: 4. The length of the CDR3 is 11 residues.

The chain uses TRBV19 and TRBJ2-2; D not certain. V was clipped by 5 bases and J by 4 bases, with 14 bases between them. From germline, CDR1 is LNHDA and CDR2 SQIVND (reference sequence). The CDR3 contains 15 residues. The CDR3 nucleotides are TGTGCCAGTAGTGGGGTGGGAAAGGGCACCGGGGAGCTGTTTTTT. Protein sequence: CASSGVGKGTGELFF.

V gene TRBV15 combines with J gene TRBJ1-4, with TRBD1 identical over 8 bases. Per germline, CDR1 LNHNV and CDR2 YYDKDF (reference sequence). The V gene end was trimmed by 2 bases and the J gene end by 7 bases; junction bases not matched to a gene: 3. The CDR3 consists of 14 residues. The CDR3 nucleotides are TGTGCCACCAGCAGAAACGACAGGGGTGAAAAACTGTTTTTT. It is translated as CATSRNDRGEKLFF.

CDR3 DNA sequence: TGTGCCAGCCGTTCGCGGACAGGACCCTTGGGGGCCAACGTCCTGACTTTC. It specifies CASRSRTGPLGANVLTF. The V call is TRBV19, the J call TRBJ2-6, with 7 bases identical to TRBD1. V lost 9 bases, J lost 4 bases, and 15 bases stayed unmatched. This CDR3 has 17 amino acids. CDR1 and CDR2 (germline): LNHDA, SQIVND (reference sequence).

This chain connects TRBV18 to TRBJ2-3; 7 nucleotides agree with TRBD1. The V gene's germline CDR1 is KGHSH and CDR2 LQKENI. V dropped 2 bases and J dropped 3; count of bases not matched to a gene: 2. This CDR3 has 14 amino acids. DNA of the CDR3: TGTGCCAGCTCACCAAGACAGGGTACAGATACGCAGTATTTT. It is translated as CASSPRQGTDTQYF.

The chain couples TRBV5-1 to TRBJ2-1; 11 bases fit TRBD2. This CDR3 is 16 amino acids long. Germline-derived CDR1 and CDR2 are SGHRS and YFSETQ. The junction had 4 bases not matched to a gene; V was cut back by 5 bases and J by 0 bases. CDR3 sequence reads: CASSYSGGVSYNEQFF. The CDR3, as DNA: TGCGCCAGCAGTTATAGCGGGGGGGTCTCCTACAATGAGCAGTTCTTC.

The genes are TRBV6-1 and TRBJ1-4; D is unresolved. Germline V lookup: CDR1 MNHNS, CDR2 SASEGT. V was clipped by 7 bases and J by 13 bases, with 22 bases between them. The CDR3 extends over 14 amino acids. CDR3 sequence reads: CASKESGLAGRLFF. The CDR3 DNA reads as TGTGCCAGCAAGGAGAGTGGACTGGCGGGAAGACTGTTTTTT.

The chain joins TRBV5-6 to TRBJ2-3; D is uncertain. This CDR3 is 14 amino acids long. Germline V gene data show CDR1 as SGHDT and CDR2 as YYEEEE. The V end lost 6 bases, the J end lost 4 bases, and 15 bases lay between the germline ends. The CDR3 coding sequence is TGTGCCAGCATCCGCGATCTGGTGGCAGATACGCAGTATTTT. This gives the protein CASIRDLVADTQYF. Combining the CDR3 with reference TRBV5-6 and TRBJ2-3 gives the whole variable domain DAGVTQSPTHLIKTRGQQVTLRCSPKSGHDTVSWYQQALGQGPQFIFQYYEEEERQRGNFPDRFSGHQFPNYSSELNVNALLLGDSALYLCASIRDLVADTQYFGPGTRLTVL.

In this sample, this clone turned up many times. V and J are TRBV5-1 and TRBJ2-7, with a possible D match to TRBD1 (5 bases). Per germline, CDR1 SGHRS and CDR2 YFSETQ. V shed 7 bases and J shed 1 base, with 15 bases lying between them. CDR3 length equals 14 residues. CDR3 sequence: CASATGLGSYEQYF. CDR3 DNA: TGCGCCAGCGCTACAGGTTTAGGTTCCTACGAGCAGTACTTC.

This clone was recorded a few times. The V gene is TRBV27, the J gene TRBJ2-7, with 13 bases lining up with TRBD2. V trimming: 4 bases; J trimming: 5 bases; junction bases outside the gene matches: 17. This CDR3 is built from 19 residues. The germline gives CDR1 MNHEY, CDR2 SMNVEV (reference sequence). This chain's CDR3 is CASSSLRTSGGRGPDEQYF. The CDR3 nucleotides read TGTGCCAGCAGTTCCCTGAGGACTAGCGGGGGCAGGGGACCGGACGAGCAGTACTTC.

This chain joins TRBV5-6 and TRBJ2-2, with D maybe TRBD2 (7 bases). This CDR3 contains 16 residues. Trimming took off 3 bases at V and 7 bases at J, with 19 bases between the two ends. Germline V CDR1 and CDR2: SGHDT, YYEEEE. In DNA, the CDR3 is TGTGCCAGCAGCTCCCTAGGTGCGGGGGCCGTCGGGGAGCTGTTTTTT. It yields the protein CASSSLGAGAVGELFF.

This clone has a handful of counts. This sequence joins TRBV4-1 and TRBJ1-6; D gene ambiguous. In germline, CDR1 is MGHRA, CDR2 YSYEKL. Trimming left V 0 bases short and J 7 bases short, with 19 bases between. The CDR3 runs 18 residues. CDR3 loop: CASSQDRSGARRNSPLHF. The CDR3 coding sequence is TGCGCCAGCAGCCAAGATAGGTCGGGTGCCAGAAGGAATTCACCCCTCCACTTT.

The CDR3 region has the DNA TGTGCCAGCAGCCTAGTCTGGGGGGGGGCCTACGAGCAGTACTTC. It codes for CASSLVWGGAYEQYF. The V call is TRBV13, the J call TRBJ2-7; TRBD2 agrees at 7 bases. J lost 2 bases, V lost 5 bases, and 9 bases had no gene match. This CDR3 has 15 amino acids. Per germline, CDR1 PRHDT and CDR2 FYEKMQ (reference sequence). The entire variable domain, with the rest obtained from reference TRBV13 and TRBJ2-7, is as follows: AAGVIQSPRHLIKEKRETATLKCYPIPRHDTVYWYQQGPGQDPQFLISFYEKMQSDKGSIPDRFSAQQFSDYHSELNMSSLELGDSALYFCASSLVWGGAYEQYFGPGTRLTVT.

The chain combines TRBV19 with TRBJ1-2; D call uncertain. Germline values: CDR1 LNHDA, CDR2 SQIVND (reference sequence). The CDR3 consists of 14 residues. Trimming stripped 7 bases from V and 4 bases from J, with 16 bases between. DNA of the CDR3: TGTGCCAGTATCGCTCTCGGTGGCCTCTATGGCTACACCTTC. Translation: CASIALGGLYGYTF.